A single sample is the source of the 10 T cell receptor beta chains below, sequenced in a study of blood T cell repertoires in COVID-19 (TCRdb year 2020). Libraries came from the immunoSEQ multiplex PCR assay. The clones in this table, taken by TCRdb from immuneACCESS, are in-frame only. Not every clone is retained; where verified, under half of the shortfall comes from an unresolved V gene, and the cause of the rest is unknown. The sample table holds under 150,000 clones, of which 84% were seen once. The top ten clonotypes cover roughly 5.7% of the sample. Input material: PBMCs or T cells enriched from blood (not recorded which). The receptors were sampled from a woman in her forties or fifties who had been exposed to COVID-19.

The chain links TRBV27 to TRBJ2-1; 7 bases map to TRBD1. Germline V gives CDR1 MNHEY, CDR2 SMNVEV (reference sequence). V shed 5 bases, J shed 8 bases, and the junction held 12 bases outside the gene matches. CDR3 length: 15 amino acids. The CDR3 DNA reads as TGTGCCAGCAGTCCCACCGGGACAGACATCGATGAGCAGTTCTTC. Protein product: CASSPTGTDIDEQFF.

This clone was seen just once. The chain links TRBV27 to TRBJ1-2; D gene uncertain. Germline CDR1 and CDR2: MNHEY and SMNVEV (reference sequence). CDR3 size: 13 residues. Trimming shortened V by 2 bases and J by 4 bases, and 8 bases separated the two germline ends. The CDR3 loop is CASSLVGFYGYTF. CDR3 bases: TGTGCCAGCAGTTTAGTCGGTTTCTATGGCTACACCTTC.

The gene calls are TRBV9 and TRBJ2-4, with 10 positions matching TRBD1. Germline loops: CDR1 SGDLS, CDR2 YYNGEE. J gave up 7 bases and V 2 bases, and 6 bases lay outside the gene matches. CDR3 length equals 15 residues. The CDR3 sequence: CASSVGGQGFNIQYF. The CDR3 DNA sequence: TGTGCCAGCAGCGTGGGGGGACAGGGGTTCAACATTCAGTACTTC. Full variable domain (remainder filled in from reference TRBV9 and TRBJ2-4): DSGVTQTPKHLITATGQRVTLRCSPRSGDLSVYWYQQSLDQGLQFLIQYYNGEERAKGNILERFSAQQFPDLHSELNLSSLELGDSALYFCASSVGGQGFNIQYFGAGTRLSVL.

The CDR3 DNA is TGTGCCAGTAGTATCCAGGGGGCCGGTCCCCAGTTCTTC. It is translated as CASSIQGAGPQFF. This sequence joins TRBV19 and TRBJ2-1; 8 bases agree with TRBD1. Trimming at V came to 3 bases and at J to 13 bases, leaving 8 bases not matched to a gene. There are 13 residues in the CDR3. The germline V gene encodes CDR1 LNHDA and CDR2 SQIVND (reference sequence).

The chain couples TRBV5-8 to TRBJ1-3; 7 bases agree with TRBD1. Germline V lookup: CDR1 SGHTS, CDR2 YDEGEE. The CDR3 loop spans 17 amino acids. The junction had 10 bases not matched to a gene; V was cut back by 4 bases and J by 0 bases. The CDR3 loop reads CASSVLWTGGSGNTIYF. Written as DNA, the CDR3 is TGTGCCAGCAGCGTATTGTGGACAGGAGGCTCTGGAAACACCATATATTTT. Variable domain in full (rest from reference TRBV5-8 and TRBJ1-3): EAGVTQSPTHLIKTRGQQATLRCSPISGHTSVYWYQQALGLGLQFLLWYDEGEERNRGNFPPRFSGRQFPNYSSELNVNALELEDSALYLCASSVLWTGGSGNTIYFGEGSWLTVV.

The CDR3 region has the DNA TGTGCCAGCAGCTCGGGACAGAACAATGAAAAACTGTTTTTT. Its protein is CASSSGQNNEKLFF. The chain joins TRBV11-3 to TRBJ1-4; 7 nucleotides agree with TRBD1. Germline V CDR1 and CDR2: SGHNT, YENEEA. Trimming at V came to 4 bases and at J to 5 bases, leaving 4 bases not matched to a gene. This CDR3 is 14 amino acids long.

This sequence joins TRBV30 and TRBJ2-7; weak D call: TRBD2 (5 bases). V was trimmed by 1 base and J by 3 bases, leaving 7 bases between them. This CDR3 is 12 amino acids long. Germline V gives CDR1 GTSNPN, CDR2 SVGIG (reference sequence). The CDR3 DNA is TGTGCCTGGAGTGCTAGCAGCTACGAGCAGTACTTC. Residues: CAWSASSYEQYF. The full variable domain, in which reference TRBV30 and TRBJ2-7 provide the parts outside the CDR3, is SQTIHQWPATLVQPVGSPLSLECTVEGTSNPNLYWYRQAAGRGLQLLFYSVGIGQISSEVPQNLSASRPQDRQFILSSKKLLLSDSGFYLCAWSASSYEQYFGPGTRLTVT.

This chain joins TRBV3-1 (or the pseudogene TRBV3-2) and TRBJ2-7; TRBD2 is a possible D gene (6 bases). The CDR3 has 13 residues. The V end lost 4 bases, the J end lost 6 bases, and 13 bases lay between the germline ends. Per germline, CDR1 LGHDT and CDR2 YNNKEL (reference sequence). In DNA, the CDR3 is TGTGCCAGCAGCCGACCCCCCGGGGGCGAGCAGTACTTC. Amino acids: CASSRPPGGEQYF.

The chain combines TRBV4-1 with TRBJ1-2, with 10 nucleotides matching TRBD1. The CDR3 runs to 14 residues. Germline V gene lookup returns CDR1 MGHRA and CDR2 YSYEKL. After removal of 3 bases from V and 10 bases from J, the junction contained 8 bases not matched to a gene. CDR3 sequence: CASSQPGQGIYYTF. CDR3 sequence (DNA): TGCGCCAGCAGCCAGCCGGGACAGGGGATTTACTACACCTTC.

In the case of this clone: Other DNA sequences of this sample code for an identical CDR3. V gene TRBV27 combines with J gene TRBJ1-2; possible D gene TRBD1, 6 bases. Trimming cost V 3 bases and J 5 bases, with 10 bases left between them. The CDR3 has 13 amino acids. Germline loops: CDR1 MNHEY, CDR2 SMNVEV (reference sequence). For the CDR3, the DNA is TGTGCCAGCAGTTTGCAGGGGTCGTATGGCTACACCTTC. This codes for CASSLQGSYGYTF.